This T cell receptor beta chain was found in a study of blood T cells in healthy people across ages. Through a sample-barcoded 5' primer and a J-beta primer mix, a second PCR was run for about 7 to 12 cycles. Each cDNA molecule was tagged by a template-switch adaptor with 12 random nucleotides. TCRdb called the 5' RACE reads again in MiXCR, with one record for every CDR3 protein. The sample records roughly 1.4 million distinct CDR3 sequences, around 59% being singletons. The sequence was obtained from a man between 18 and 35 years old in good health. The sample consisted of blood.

CDR3 in amino acids: CASSQEKGTGGYEQYF. CDR3 bases: TGCGCCAGCAGCCAAGAGAAAGGGACAGGGGGCTACGAGCAGTACTTC. This chain uses TRBV4-3 with TRBJ2-7, with TRBD1 matching over 11 bases. J gave up 3 bases and V 0 bases, and 4 bases lay outside the gene matches. This CDR3 spans 16 amino acids. CDR1 and CDR2 from the germline V gene are LGHNA and YSLEER.